Listed below are T cell receptor beta chains from one sample, sequenced in a study of beta chain features in type 1 diabetes. Profiling relied on immunoSEQ multiplex PCR, and the TCRdb table lists in-frame clones only, not all of them. The sample has over 600,000 clones, over 10% seen once. Sequences were obtained from naive CD4+ T cells from blood. The receptor set was obtained from a young man with type 1 diabetes. Both conserved end residues are part of each CDR3. D genes are given only for firm matches. Rows give clone size only sometimes, using once, few, many, or a class for an expanded clone.

v_call: TRBV27
d_call: TRBD1
clone_size: few
j_call: TRBJ2-5
cdr3_aa: CASRPAGQGLRETQYF
cdr3_nt: TGTGCCAGCAGGCCCGCGGGACAGGGGTTGCGGGAGACCCAGTACTTC

v_call: TRBV7-2
d_call: TRBD1
clone_size: few
j_call: TRBJ1-2
cdr3_aa: CASSLTGTGKEGGYTF
cdr3_nt: TGTGCCAGCAGCCTCACCGGGACAGGGAAGGAGGGTGGCTACACCTTC

v_call: TRBV6-6
d_call: NA
clone_size: NA
j_call: TRBJ1-5
cdr3_aa: CASSPGRDGLGPQHF
cdr3_nt: TGTGCCAGCAGCCCTGGAAGAGACGGGCTAGGGCCCCAGCATTTT

v_call: TRBV4-2
d_call: NA
clone_size: NA
j_call: TRBJ2-1
cdr3_aa: CASSQDWNEQFF
cdr3_nt: TGTGCCAGCAGCCAAGATTGGAATGAGCAGTTCTTC

v_call: TRBV11-2
d_call: NA
clone_size: few
j_call: TRBJ1-6
cdr3_aa: CASTPNTLENSPLHF
cdr3_nt: TGTGCCAGCACCCCAAACACCTTGGAGAATTCACCCCTCCACTTT

v_call: TRBV13
d_call: NA
clone_size: many
j_call: TRBJ2-4
cdr3_aa: CASSAGRPAKNIQYF
cdr3_nt: TGTGCCAGCAGCGCGGGACGGCCTGCCAAAAACATTCAGTACTTC

v_call: TRBV9
d_call: TRBD1
clone_size: NA
j_call: TRBJ2-3
cdr3_aa: CASSVVGQAVTDTQYF
cdr3_nt: TGTGCCAGCAGCGTAGTGGGACAGGCGGTCACAGATACGCAGTATTTT

v_call: TRBV18
d_call: NA
clone_size: NA
j_call: TRBJ2-7
cdr3_aa: CASSPYKSAAVSYEQYF
cdr3_nt: TGTGCCAGCTCACCATACAAGTCGGCCGCTGTCTCCTACGAGCAGTACTTC

v_call: TRBV2
d_call: NA
clone_size: NA
j_call: TRBJ2-7
cdr3_aa: CASSSEGGRSYEQYF
cdr3_nt: TGTGCCAGCAGCTCAGAGGGGGGCCGCTCCTACGAGCAGTACTTC

v_call: TRBV5-1
d_call: NA
clone_size: NA
j_call: TRBJ2-1
cdr3_aa: CASRKGTSGDEQFF
cdr3_nt: TGCGCCAGCAGAAAGGGAACTAGTGGGGATGAGCAGTTCTTC

v_call: TRBV5-1
d_call: TRBD1
clone_size: once
j_call: TRBJ2-7
cdr3_aa: CASSPTAGTGSYEQYF
cdr3_nt: TGCGCCAGCAGCCCAACCGCAGGGACAGGGTCCTACGAGCAGTACTTC

v_call: TRBV6-1
d_call: NA
clone_size: NA
j_call: TRBJ2-3
cdr3_aa: CASSVQLLDTQYF
cdr3_nt: TGTGCCAGCAGTGTCCAACTATTAGATACGCAGTATTTT

v_call: TRBV7-2
d_call: TRBD2
clone_size: once
j_call: TRBJ2-1
cdr3_aa: CASHLSGGSSYNEQFF
cdr3_nt: TGTGCCAGCCATCTTAGCGGGGGGAGCTCCTACAATGAGCAGTTCTTC

v_call: TRBV10-3
d_call: TRBD2
clone_size: few
j_call: TRBJ2-7
cdr3_aa: CAISEPSASGGTAYEQYF
cdr3_nt: TGTGCCATCAGTGAGCCGTCCGCTAGCGGGGGGACCGCCTACGAGCAGTACTTC

v_call: TRBV11-2
d_call: TRBD1
clone_size: few
j_call: TRBJ2-7
cdr3_aa: CASSPVRGGTGLYEQYF
cdr3_nt: TGTGCCAGCAGCCCGGTGAGAGGAGGGACAGGCCTCTACGAGCAGTACTTC

v_call: TRBV5-1
d_call: TRBD2
clone_size: NA
j_call: TRBJ2-7
cdr3_aa: CASSLGREGEQYF
cdr3_nt: TGCGCCAGCAGCTTGGGCAGGGAGGGCGAGCAGTACTTC